Following are 10 T cell receptor beta chains from one sample sequenced in a study of Ad26.COV2.S vaccination and SARS-CoV-2 variants. TCRdb's copy holds only in-frame clones and misses some; the assay was immunoSEQ multiplex PCR. The data hold 360,000 or so clones, with about 91% observed a single time. Treatment given: roughly 20 received Ad26.COV2.S at low or high dose, single or two shots; roughly five received placebo; per-sample allocation not given. Day 63 after the first vaccine or placebo injection was the time point for sampling. Sequences were derived from peripheral blood, sampled in a trial of Ad26.COV2.S vaccine versus placebo. These receptors came from a person aged 18-60 years who received the Ad26.COV2.S COVID-19 vaccine or a placebo.

The gene calls are TRBV29-1 and TRBJ2-7; 9 nucleotides align to TRBD1. Germline V lookup: CDR1 SQVTM, CDR2 ANQGSEA. Unmatched junction bases numbered 3, after V lost 6 bases and J lost 6 bases. The CDR3 consists of 11 residues. This CDR3 reads CSVGQGSEQYF. The CDR3 DNA follows: TGCAGCGTGGGACAGGGATCCGAGCAGTACTTC.

The chain employs TRBV19 and TRBJ1-2; 8 bases fit TRBD1. The V gene's germline CDR1 is LNHDA and CDR2 SQIVND (reference sequence). With 2 bases clipped from V and 7 bases from J, the junction kept 6 bases outside the gene matches. The CDR3 totals 14 residues. The CDR3 region is CASSIQGANSGYTF. CDR3 bases: TGTGCCAGTAGTATACAGGGGGCGAATAGTGGCTACACCTTC. Supplemented by reference TRBV19 and TRBJ1-2, the full variable domain reads DGGITQSPKYLFRKEGQNVTLSCEQNLNHDAMYWYRQDPGQGLRLIYYSQIVNDFQKGDIAEGYSVSREKKESFPLTVTSAQKNPTAFYLCASSIQGANSGYTFGSGTRLTVV.

V is TRBV15 and J is TRBJ2-4; the match to TRBD1 covers 9 bases. The CDR3 consists of 14 residues. The V segment lost 5 bases and the J segment 6 bases; nucleotides outside the gene matches: 5. Germline CDR1 is LNHNV and CDR2 is YYDKDF (reference sequence). The CDR3 reads CATSPGQGTNIQYF. The CDR3 bases are TGTGCCACCAGCCCTGGACAGGGGACAAACATTCAGTACTTC.

The chain carries TRBV20-1 and TRBJ1-4; D gene unclear. Germline CDR1 reads DFQATT; CDR2 reads SNEGSKA (reference sequence). Trimming left V 3 bases short and J 7 bases short, with 9 bases between. The CDR3 is 12 residues long. The CDR3 protein is CSASGHGEKLFF. For the CDR3, the DNA is TGCAGTGCTAGTGGGCACGGTGAAAAACTGTTTTTT.

Only a few counts were recorded for this clone. This chain links TRBV12-3 or TRBV12-4 with TRBJ2-5, with D possibly matching TRBD1 (5 bases). The CDR3 runs to 12 residues. Between the trimmed V and J ends, which lost 6 bases and 5 bases, there was a span of 10 bases. CDR3 loop: CASSPSGETQYF. CDR3 bases: TGTGCCAGCAGCCCCTCAGGGGAGACCCAGTACTTC.

The chain carries TRBV7-9 and TRBJ1-2, with a possible D match to TRBD1 (5 bases). The CDR3 extends over 13 amino acids. Trimming shortened V by 5 bases and J by 3 bases, and 10 bases separated the two germline ends. Germline assignment: CDR1 SEHNR and CDR2 FQNEAQ (reference sequence). The CDR3 nucleotides read TGTGCCAGCAGCCTTCAGGGAGACTATGGCTACACCTTC. Translated: CASSLQGDYGYTF.

The chain combines TRBV6-5 with TRBJ2-1, with a weak D call TRBD2 (6 bases). CDR1 and CDR2 from the germline V gene are MNHEY and SVGAGI. The CDR3 has 14 amino acids. The V end lost 10 bases, the J end lost 3 bases, and 16 bases lay between the germline ends. The CDR3 nucleotides are TGTGCCACTTCCCCGGGGGATTTCTACAATGAGCAGTTCTTC. Translated: CATSPGDFYNEQFF.

The V and J genes are TRBV27 and TRBJ2-2; D is unclear. The length of the CDR3 is 13 residues. Germline CDR1 reads MNHEY; CDR2 reads SMNVEV (reference sequence). V was clipped by 5 bases and J by 6 bases, with 10 bases between them. The CDR3 region has the DNA TGTGCCAGCAGTGCCGCCCAGGCCGGGGAGCTGTTTTTT. It is translated as CASSAAQAGELFF.

The rearrangement uses TRBV28 and TRBJ1-2; unclear D gene. CDR1 and CDR2 (germline): MDHEN, SYDVKM. Between the trimmed V and J ends, which lost 2 bases and 7 bases, there was a span of 8 bases. The CDR3 extends over 12 amino acids. CDR3 nucleotide sequence: TGTGCCAGCAGTTTACCGGGTAGTGGCTACACCTTC. Encoded protein: CASSLPGSGYTF.

The chain joins TRBV5-1 to TRBJ2-2; 10 bases are shared with TRBD2. The CDR3 has 17 amino acids. V dropped 1 base and J dropped 0; count of bases not matched to a gene: 3. The germline V gene encodes CDR1 SGHRS and CDR2 YFSETQ. The CDR3 sequence is CASSLPSGRANTGELFF. CDR3 nucleotide sequence: TGCGCCAGCAGCTTGCCCAGCGGGAGGGCGAACACCGGGGAGCTGTTTTTT.